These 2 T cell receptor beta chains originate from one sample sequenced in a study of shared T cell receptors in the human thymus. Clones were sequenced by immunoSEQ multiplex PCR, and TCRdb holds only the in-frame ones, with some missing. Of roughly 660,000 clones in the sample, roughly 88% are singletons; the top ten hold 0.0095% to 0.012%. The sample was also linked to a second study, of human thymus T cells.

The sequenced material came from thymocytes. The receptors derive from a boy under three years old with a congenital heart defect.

The CDR3 nucleotides read TGTGCCAGCAGTGGAAAGCGGAATCAGCCCCAGCATTTT. This sequence encodes CASSGKRNQPQHF. J is TRBJ1-5 and V is TRBV6-1; D is unresolved. This CDR3 comprises 13 residues. Trimming took 4 bases from V and 4 from J, leaving 8 bases between them. Germline CDR1 and CDR2: MNHNS and SASEGT.

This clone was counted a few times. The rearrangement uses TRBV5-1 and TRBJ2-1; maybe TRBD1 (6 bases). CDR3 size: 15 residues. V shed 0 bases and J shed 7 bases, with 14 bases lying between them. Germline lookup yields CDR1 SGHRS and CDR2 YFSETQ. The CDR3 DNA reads TGCGCCAGCAGCTTGGACAGGGCATTTCTAAATGAGCAGTTCTTC. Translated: CASSLDRAFLNEQFF.